This T cell receptor beta chain comes out of a study of cytomegalovirus exposure and HLA in healthy donors. Germline CDR1 MGHRA, CDR2 YSYEKL. The germline V and J ends were trimmed by 2 bases and 1 base, with 8 bases remaining between them. CDR3 length equals 14 residues. Sequencing was performed with immunoSEQ multiplex PCR; in TCRdb, only in-frame clones are kept and a portion is missing. Among 150,000 to 200,000 clones listed, about 85% were seen once. This receptor was identified in a man aged 25 to 40 in good health and CMV-seropositive. This chain links TRBV4-1 with TRBJ1-1; TRBD1 is a possible D gene (5 bases). Material for sequencing was PBMCs. CDR3 DNA: TGCGCCAGCAGCCAACTCGGACAGAACACTGAAGCTTTCTTT. It yields the protein CASSQLGQNTEAFF.